This TCR beta chain was obtained from a study of blood T cell repertoires in COVID-19. The table came from immunoSEQ multiplex PCR; TCRdb's copy has only in-frame clones and leaves some out. Seen here are around 250,000 clones, approximately 85% observed once, and the top ten hold around 2%. The CDR3 length is 13 residues. V was shortened by 6 bases and J by 5 bases, with 13 bases between the two germline ends. Germline values: CDR1 MNHEY, CDR2 SMNVEV (reference sequence). All enrollees were roughly 18 to 89 years old and from 24 US areas. The sequence came from a woman in her forties or fifties who had recovered from COVID-19. The chain couples TRBV27 to TRBJ1-1; a weak D match, TRBD1 (5 bases). The specimen was PBMCs or T cells enriched from blood (not recorded which). The CDR3 sequence is CASRGGGGTEAFF. In DNA form, the CDR3 reads TGTGCCAGCAGAGGCGGGGGGGGGACTGAAGCTTTCTTT.